This T cell receptor beta chain was found in a study of cytomegalovirus exposure and HLA in healthy donors. Study conclusions and caveats: CMV serostatus was the sole immune exposure information available. For most TCR beta V segments, an earlier analysis put the productive rate at about 90% or about 30% of the time.

Points on this clone: Its antigen remains unknown.

Donors in the study were healthy people who gave bone marrow. The PCR had 60 Vbeta and 13 Jbeta primers. Profiled with immunoSEQ multiplex PCR; TCRdb holds only in-frame clones, not every one. The table has fewer than 110,000 clones, around 76% seen once. CDR3 length: 19 residues. V trimming: 8 bases; J trimming: 7 bases; junction bases outside the gene matches: 22. The germline gives CDR1 SGHAT, CDR2 FQNNGV. The chain carries TRBV11-2 and TRBJ2-1; 11 nucleotides match TRBD2. The TCR originated in a man aged 25-45 years in good health and CMV-seropositive. The sequenced material came from PBMCs. The CDR3 region has the DNA TGTGCCAGCGCTCTCAGAGGTAGCGGGGGGGGTCTCTTTGGGAATGAGCAGTTCTTC. As protein: CASALRGSGGGLFGNEQFF.